This entry concerns a single T cell receptor beta chain. Its target is unknown. Primers: 60 Vbeta forward and 13 Jbeta reverse. Here immunoSEQ multiplex PCR was the method, and the copy in TCRdb shows in-frame clones only, minus some. The data show a few hundred thousand clones, 65% to 90% seen once. This CDR3 region has 15 residues. V lost 1 base and J lost 3, with 9 bases in between. Germline lookup yields CDR1 LGHNA and CDR2 YNFKEQ. The entry originates in a study of cytomegalovirus exposure and HLA in healthy donors. Findings of the study overall: Some public TCRs appeared in many individuals, while most sequences were rare.

The sample comprised PBMCs. This TCR came from a girl aged 10-17 years in good health and CMV-seronegative. The chain links TRBV4-2 to TRBJ1-4; no clear D. In DNA form, the CDR3 reads TGTGCCAGCAGCCAAGGGCTCGGGGCTAATGAAAAACTGTTTTTT. Its translation is CASSQGLGANEKLFF.